This T cell receptor beta chain was recorded in a study of cytomegalovirus exposure and HLA in healthy donors. This clone occurred a few times. The CDR3 extends over 13 amino acids. Trimming removed 1 base from V and 4 bases from J, with 5 bases in between. Germline CDR1 is SEHNR and CDR2 is FQNEAQ (reference sequence). PCR employed 60 Vbeta and 13 Jbeta primers. Clones were sequenced by immunoSEQ multiplex PCR, and TCRdb holds only the in-frame ones, with some missing. This sample has about 180,000 clones; 77% occur once, and the top ten carry 3% to 4.5%. What was sequenced was PBMCs. The rearrangement links TRBV7-9 to TRBJ2-1, with D unresolved. The source is a woman aged 60-75 years in good health and CMV-seropositive. The CDR3 DNA sequence: TGTGCCAGCAGCTTAGGCAGTTACAATGAGCAGTTCTTC. Its translation is CASSLGSYNEQFF.